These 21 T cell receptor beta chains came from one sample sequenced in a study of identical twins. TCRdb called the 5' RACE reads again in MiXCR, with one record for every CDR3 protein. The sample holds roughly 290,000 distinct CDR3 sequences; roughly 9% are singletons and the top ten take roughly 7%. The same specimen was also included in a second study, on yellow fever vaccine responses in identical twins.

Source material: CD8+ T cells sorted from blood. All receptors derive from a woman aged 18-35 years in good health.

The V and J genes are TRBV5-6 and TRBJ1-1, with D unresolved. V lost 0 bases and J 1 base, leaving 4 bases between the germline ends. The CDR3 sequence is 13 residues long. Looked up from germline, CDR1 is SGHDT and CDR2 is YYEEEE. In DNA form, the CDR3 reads TGTGCCAGCAGCTTGGAGAGGAACACTGAAGCTTTCTTT. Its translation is CASSLERNTEAFF.

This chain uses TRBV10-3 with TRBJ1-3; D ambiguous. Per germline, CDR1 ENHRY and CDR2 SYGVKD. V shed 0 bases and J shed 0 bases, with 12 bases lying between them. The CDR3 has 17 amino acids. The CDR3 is CAISESLAATSGNTIYF. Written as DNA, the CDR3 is TGTGCCATCAGTGAGTCGCTGGCAGCTACCTCTGGAAACACCATATATTTT.

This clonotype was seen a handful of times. For the CDR3, the DNA is TGTGCCATCAGTGAAAGTTCCGGCTACACCTTC. Encoded protein: CAISESSGYTF. This chain joins TRBV10-3 and TRBJ1-2, with D hard to call. Trimming pared 3 bases from V and 8 bases from J, leaving 7 bases between. CDR3 size: 11 residues. Germline V gives CDR1 ENHRY, CDR2 SYGVKD.

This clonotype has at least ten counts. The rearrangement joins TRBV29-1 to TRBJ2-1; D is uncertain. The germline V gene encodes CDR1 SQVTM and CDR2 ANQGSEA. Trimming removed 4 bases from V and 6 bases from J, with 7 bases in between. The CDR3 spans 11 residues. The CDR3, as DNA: TGCAGCGTTGTCGTCCTCAATGAGCAGTTCTTC. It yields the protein CSVVVLNEQFF.

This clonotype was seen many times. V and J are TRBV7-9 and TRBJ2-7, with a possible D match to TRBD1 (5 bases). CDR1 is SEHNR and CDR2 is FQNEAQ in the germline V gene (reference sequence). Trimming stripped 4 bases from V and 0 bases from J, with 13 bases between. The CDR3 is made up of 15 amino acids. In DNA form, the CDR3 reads TGTGCCAGCAGCTCGTCATCACAGGCCTCCTACGAGCAGTACTTC. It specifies CASSSSSQASYEQYF.

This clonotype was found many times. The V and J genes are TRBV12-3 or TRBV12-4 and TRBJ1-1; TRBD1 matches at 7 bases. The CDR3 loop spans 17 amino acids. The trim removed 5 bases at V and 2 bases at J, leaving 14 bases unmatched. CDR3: CASSAKQGRPGNTEAFF. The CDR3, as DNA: TGTGCCAGCAGTGCCAAACAGGGGAGACCTGGTAACACTGAAGCTTTCTTT.

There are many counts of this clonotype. This CDR3 reads CSASNRDTFYEQYF. The DNA of the CDR3 is TGCAGTGCTAGCAACCGGGACACTTTCTACGAGCAGTACTTC. The chain uses TRBV20-1 and TRBJ2-7; maybe TRBD1 (6 bases). With 3 bases removed from V and 3 bases from J, the gap between germline ends came to 15 bases. Germline CDR1 reads DFQATT; CDR2 reads SNEGSKA (reference sequence). The CDR3 is 14 residues long.

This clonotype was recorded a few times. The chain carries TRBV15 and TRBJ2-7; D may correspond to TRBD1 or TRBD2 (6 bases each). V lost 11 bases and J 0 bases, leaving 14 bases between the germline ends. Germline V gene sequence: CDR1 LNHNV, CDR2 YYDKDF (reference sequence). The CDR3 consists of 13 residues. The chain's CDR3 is CAVRGESSYEQYF. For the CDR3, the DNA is TGTGCCGTGAGGGGGGAGAGCTCCTACGAGCAGTACTTC.

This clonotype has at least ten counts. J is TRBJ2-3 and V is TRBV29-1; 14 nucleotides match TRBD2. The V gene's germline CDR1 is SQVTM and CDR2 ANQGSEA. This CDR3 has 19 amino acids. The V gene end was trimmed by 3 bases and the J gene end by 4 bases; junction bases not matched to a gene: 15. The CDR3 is CSVESETSGGAGISDTQYF. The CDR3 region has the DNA TGCAGCGTTGAGAGTGAGACTAGCGGGGGGGCTGGGATTTCAGATACGCAGTATTTT.

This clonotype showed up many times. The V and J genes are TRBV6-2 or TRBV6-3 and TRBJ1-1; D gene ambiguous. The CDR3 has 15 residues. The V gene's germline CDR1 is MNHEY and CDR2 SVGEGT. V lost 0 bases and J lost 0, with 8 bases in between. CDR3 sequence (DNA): TGTGCCAGCAGTTACTCTCCCGATTTGAACACTGAAGCTTTCTTT. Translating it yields CASSYSPDLNTEAFF.

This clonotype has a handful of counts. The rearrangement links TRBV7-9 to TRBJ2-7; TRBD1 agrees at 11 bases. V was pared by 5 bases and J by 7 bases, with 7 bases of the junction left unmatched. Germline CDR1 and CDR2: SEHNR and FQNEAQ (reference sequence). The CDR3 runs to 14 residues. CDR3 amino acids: CASSLGQGAKEQYF. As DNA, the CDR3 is TGTGCCAGCAGCCTAGGACAGGGGGCCAAGGAGCAGTACTTC.

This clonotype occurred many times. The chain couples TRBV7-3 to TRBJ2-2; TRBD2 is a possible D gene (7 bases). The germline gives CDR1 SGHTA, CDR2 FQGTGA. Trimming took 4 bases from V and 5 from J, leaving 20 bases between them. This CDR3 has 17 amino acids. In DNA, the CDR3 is TGTGCCAGCAGCTCCGGGGGCGGGGGATTAATGACCGGGGAGCTGTTTTTT. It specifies CASSSGGGGLMTGELFF.

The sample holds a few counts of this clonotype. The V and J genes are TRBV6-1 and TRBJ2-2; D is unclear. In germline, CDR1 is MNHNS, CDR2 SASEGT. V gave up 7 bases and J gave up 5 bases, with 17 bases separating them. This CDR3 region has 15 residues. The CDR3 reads CASTPSVGLTGELFF. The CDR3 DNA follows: TGTGCCAGCACCCCCTCGGTAGGGCTGACCGGGGAGCTGTTTTTT.

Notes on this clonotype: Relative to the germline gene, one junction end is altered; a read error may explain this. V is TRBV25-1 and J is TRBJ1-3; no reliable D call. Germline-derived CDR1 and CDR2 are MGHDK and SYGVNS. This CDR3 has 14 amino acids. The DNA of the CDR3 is TGTGCCAGCAGTGTCTCGGGATCTGGTAACACCATATATTTT. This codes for CASSVSGSGNTIYF.

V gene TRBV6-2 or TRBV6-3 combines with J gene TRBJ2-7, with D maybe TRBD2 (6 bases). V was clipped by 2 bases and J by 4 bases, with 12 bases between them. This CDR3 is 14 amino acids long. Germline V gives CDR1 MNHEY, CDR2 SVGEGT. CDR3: CASSYRDWMYEQYF. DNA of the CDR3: TGTGCCAGCAGTTACCGGGACTGGATGTACGAGCAGTACTTC.

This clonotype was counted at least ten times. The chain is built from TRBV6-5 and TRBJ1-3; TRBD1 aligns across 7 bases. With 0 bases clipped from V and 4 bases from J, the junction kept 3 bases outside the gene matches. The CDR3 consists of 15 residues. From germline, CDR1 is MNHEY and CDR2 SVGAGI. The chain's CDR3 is CASSYSTGIGNTIYF. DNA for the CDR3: TGTGCCAGCAGTTACTCGACAGGGATAGGAAACACCATATATTTT.

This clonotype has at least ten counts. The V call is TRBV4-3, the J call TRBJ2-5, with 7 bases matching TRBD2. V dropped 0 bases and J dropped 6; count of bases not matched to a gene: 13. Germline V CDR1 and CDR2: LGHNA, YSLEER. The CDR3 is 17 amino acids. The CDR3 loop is CASSQEFTSVPSKTQYF. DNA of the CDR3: TGCGCCAGCAGCCAAGAGTTTACTAGCGTACCTTCCAAGACCCAGTACTTC.

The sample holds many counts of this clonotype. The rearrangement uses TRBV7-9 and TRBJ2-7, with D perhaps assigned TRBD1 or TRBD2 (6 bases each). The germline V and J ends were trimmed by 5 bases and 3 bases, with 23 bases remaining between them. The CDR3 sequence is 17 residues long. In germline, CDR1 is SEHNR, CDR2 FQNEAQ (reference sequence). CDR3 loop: CASSAQGLAIYDYEQYF. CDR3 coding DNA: TGTGCCAGCAGCGCTCAGGGGCTAGCGATCTATGACTACGAGCAGTACTTC.

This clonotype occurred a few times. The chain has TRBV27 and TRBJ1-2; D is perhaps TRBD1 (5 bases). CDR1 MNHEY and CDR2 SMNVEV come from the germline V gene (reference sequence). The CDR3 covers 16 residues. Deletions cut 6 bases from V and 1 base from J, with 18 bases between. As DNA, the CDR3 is TGTGCCAGCAGCCCGTCGACGGGGGAGAATAACTATGGCTACACCTTC. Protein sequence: CASSPSTGENNYGYTF.

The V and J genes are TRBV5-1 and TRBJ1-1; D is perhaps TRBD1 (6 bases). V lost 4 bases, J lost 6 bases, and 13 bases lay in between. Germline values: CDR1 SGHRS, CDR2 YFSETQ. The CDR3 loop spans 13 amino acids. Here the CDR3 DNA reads TGCGCCAGCAGCCCAGACAGGTCGGCTGAAGCTTTCTTT. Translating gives CASSPDRSAEAFF.

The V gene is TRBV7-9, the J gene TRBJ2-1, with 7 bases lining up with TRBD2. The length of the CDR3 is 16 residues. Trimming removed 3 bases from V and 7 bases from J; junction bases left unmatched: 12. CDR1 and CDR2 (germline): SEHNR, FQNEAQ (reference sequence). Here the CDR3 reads CASSLPSGWEGNEQFF. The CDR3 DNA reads TGTGCCAGCAGCTTGCCCTCTGGGTGGGAGGGGAATGAGCAGTTCTTC. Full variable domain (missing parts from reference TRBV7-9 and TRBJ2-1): DTGVSQNPRHKITKRGQNVTFRCDPISEHNRLYWYRQTLGQGPEFLTYFQNEAQLEKSRLLSDRFSAERPKGSFSTLEIQRTEQGDSAMYLCASSLPSGWEGNEQFFGPGTRLTVL.